This T cell receptor beta chain was sequenced in a study of blood T cell repertoires in COVID-19. This clone was seen once. Authors' data handling: Scientists estimated how many nucleated cells there were by amplifying reference gene primers. TCRdb keeps only in-frame clones here, not all; method: immunoSEQ multiplex PCR. Clone size and V and J calls were adopted from that table, with D and trimming inferred from the DNA. The sample contains hundreds of thousands of clones, nearly 85% of which appear only once. The CDR3 contains 14 residues. V lost 5 bases to trimming and J lost 7 bases; unmatched junction nucleotides: 8. Germline CDR1 SGHAT, CDR2 FQDESV (reference sequence).

The chain couples TRBV11-1 to TRBJ1-5; 7 bases are a match to TRBD1. Sequencing input: peripheral blood. The receptor was derived from a woman aged 25 to 45 with COVID-19, enrolled during active disease. DNA for the CDR3: TGTGCCAGCAGCCGAGGGGGCGCGGGGCAGCCCCAGCATTTT. It translates to CASSRGGAGQPQHF.